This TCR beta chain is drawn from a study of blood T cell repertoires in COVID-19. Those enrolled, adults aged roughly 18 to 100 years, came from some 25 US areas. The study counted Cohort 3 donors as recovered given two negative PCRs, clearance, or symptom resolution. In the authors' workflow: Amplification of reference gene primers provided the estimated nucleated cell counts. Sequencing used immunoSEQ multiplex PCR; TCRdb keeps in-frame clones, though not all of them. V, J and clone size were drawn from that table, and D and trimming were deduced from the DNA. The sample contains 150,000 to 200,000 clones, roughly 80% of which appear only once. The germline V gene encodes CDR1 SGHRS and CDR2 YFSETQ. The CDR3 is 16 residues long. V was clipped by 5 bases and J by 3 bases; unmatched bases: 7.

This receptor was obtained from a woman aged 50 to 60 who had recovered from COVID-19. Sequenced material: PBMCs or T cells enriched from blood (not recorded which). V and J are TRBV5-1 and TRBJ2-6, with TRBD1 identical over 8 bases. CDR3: CASRPNRGSGANVLTF. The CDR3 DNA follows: TGCGCCAGCAGGCCTAACAGGGGGAGTGGGGCCAACGTCCTGACTTTC.